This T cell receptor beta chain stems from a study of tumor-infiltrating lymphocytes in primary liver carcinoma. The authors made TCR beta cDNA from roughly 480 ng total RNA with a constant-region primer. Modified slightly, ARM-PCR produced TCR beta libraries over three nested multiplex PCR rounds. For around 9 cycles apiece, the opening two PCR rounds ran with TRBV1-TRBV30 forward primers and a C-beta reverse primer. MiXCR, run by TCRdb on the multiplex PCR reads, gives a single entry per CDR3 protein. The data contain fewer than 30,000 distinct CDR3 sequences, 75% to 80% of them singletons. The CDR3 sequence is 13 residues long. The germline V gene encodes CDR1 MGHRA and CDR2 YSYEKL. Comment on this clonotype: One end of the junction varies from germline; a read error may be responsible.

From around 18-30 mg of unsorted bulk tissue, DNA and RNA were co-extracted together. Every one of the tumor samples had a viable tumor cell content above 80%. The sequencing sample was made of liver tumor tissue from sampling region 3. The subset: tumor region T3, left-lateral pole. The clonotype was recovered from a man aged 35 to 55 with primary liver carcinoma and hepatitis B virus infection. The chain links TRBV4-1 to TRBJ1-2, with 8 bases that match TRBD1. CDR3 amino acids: CASQGDRNYGCTF. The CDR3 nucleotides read TGCGCCAGCCAAGGGGACAGGAACTATGGCTGCACCTTC.